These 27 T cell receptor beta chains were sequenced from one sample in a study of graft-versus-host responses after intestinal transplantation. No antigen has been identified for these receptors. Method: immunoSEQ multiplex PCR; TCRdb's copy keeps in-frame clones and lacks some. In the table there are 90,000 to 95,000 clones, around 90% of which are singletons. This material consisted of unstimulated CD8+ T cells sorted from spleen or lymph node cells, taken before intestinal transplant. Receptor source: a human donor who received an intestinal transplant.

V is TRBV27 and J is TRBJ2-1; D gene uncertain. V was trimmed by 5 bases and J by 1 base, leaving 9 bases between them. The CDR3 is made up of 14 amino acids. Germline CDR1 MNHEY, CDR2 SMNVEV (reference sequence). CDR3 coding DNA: TGTGCCAGCAGTACCATAGATTCCTACAATGAGCAGTTCTTC. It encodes CASSTIDSYNEQFF.

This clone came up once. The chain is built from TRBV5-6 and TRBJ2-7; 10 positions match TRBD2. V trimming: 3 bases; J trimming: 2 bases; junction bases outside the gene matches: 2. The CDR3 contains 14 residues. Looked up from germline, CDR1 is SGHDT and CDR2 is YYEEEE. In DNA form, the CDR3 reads TGTGCCAGCAGCTACGGGACTAGCGCCTACGAGCAGTACTTC. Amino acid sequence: CASSYGTSAYEQYF.

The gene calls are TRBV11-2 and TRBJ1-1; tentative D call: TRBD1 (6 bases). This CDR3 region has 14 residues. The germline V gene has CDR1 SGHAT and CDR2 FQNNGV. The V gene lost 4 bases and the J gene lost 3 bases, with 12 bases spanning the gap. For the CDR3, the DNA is TGTGCCAGCAGCTCTACGGGGGCCCACACTGAAGCTTTCTTT. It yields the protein CASSSTGAHTEAFF.

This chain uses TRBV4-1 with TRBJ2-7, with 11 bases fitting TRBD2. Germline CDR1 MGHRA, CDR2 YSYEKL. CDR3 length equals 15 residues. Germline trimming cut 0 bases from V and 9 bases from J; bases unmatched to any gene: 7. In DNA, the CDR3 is TGCGCCAGCAGCCAAGAGGTAGCGGGGGGGCTCGTGCAGTACTTC. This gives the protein CASSQEVAGGLVQYF.

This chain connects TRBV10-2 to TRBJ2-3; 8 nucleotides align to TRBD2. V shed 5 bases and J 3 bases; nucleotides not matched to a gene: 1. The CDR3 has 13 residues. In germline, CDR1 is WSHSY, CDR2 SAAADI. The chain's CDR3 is CASSPGGTDTQYF. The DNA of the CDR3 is TGCGCCAGCAGTCCGGGAGGGACAGATACGCAGTATTTT.

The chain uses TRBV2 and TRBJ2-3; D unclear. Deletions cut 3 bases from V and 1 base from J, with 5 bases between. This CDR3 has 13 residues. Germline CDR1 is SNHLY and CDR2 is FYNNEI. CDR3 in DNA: TGTGCCAGCAGTGAGCCCCGCACAGATACGCAGTATTTT. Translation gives CASSEPRTDTQYF.

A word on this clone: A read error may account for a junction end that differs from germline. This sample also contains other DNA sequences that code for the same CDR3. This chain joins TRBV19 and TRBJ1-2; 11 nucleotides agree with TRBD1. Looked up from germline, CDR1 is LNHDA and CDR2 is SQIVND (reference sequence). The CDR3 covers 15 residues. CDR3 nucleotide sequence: TGCGCCAGCAAGAGAGGACAGGGGGCACATCATGGCTACACCTTC. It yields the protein CASKRGQGAHHGYTF.

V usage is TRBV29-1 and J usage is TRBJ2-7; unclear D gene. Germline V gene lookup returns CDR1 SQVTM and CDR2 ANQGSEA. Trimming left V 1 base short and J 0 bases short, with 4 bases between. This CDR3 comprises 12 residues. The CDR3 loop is CSVEADSYEQYF. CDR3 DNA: TGCAGCGTTGAAGCGGACTCCTACGAGCAGTACTTC.

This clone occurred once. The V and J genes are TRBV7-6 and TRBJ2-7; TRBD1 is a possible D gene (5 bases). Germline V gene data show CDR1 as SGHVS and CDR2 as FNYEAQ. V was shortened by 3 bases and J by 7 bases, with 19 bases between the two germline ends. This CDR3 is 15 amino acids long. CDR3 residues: CASSFEQGPMVEQYF. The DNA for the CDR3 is TGTGCCAGCAGCTTCGAGCAGGGCCCCATGGTGGAGCAGTACTTC.

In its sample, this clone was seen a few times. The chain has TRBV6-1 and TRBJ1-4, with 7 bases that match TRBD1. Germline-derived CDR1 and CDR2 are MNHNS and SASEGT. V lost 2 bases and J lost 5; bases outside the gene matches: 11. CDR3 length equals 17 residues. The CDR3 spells CASSEPRTGRINEKLFF. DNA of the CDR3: TGTGCCAGCAGTGAACCGCGGACAGGACGAATCAATGAAAAACTGTTTTTT.

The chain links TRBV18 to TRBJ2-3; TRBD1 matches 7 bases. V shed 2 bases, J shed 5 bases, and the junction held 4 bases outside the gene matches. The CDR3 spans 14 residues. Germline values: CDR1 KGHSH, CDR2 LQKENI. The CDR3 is CASSPRDSQDTQYF. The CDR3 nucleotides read TGTGCCAGCTCACCAAGGGACAGCCAAGATACGCAGTATTTT.

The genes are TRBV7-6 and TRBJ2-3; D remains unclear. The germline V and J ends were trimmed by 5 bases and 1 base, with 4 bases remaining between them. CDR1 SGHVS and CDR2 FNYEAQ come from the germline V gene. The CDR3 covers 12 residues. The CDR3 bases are TGTGCCAGCAGCCCACGCACAGATACGCAGTATTTT. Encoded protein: CASSPRTDTQYF.

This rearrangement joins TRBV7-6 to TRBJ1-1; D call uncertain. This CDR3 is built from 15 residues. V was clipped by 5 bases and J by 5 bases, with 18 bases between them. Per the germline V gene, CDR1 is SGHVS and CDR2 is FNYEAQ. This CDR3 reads CASSRLDTKGTEAFF. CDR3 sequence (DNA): TGTGCCAGCAGCCGCCTAGACACGAAGGGAACTGAAGCTTTCTTT.

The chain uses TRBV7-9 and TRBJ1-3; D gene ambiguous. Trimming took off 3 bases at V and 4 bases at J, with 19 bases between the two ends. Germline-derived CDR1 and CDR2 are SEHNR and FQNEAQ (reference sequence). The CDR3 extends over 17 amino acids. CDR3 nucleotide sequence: TGTGCCAGCAGCTTTAGGTGGTCAGGCCTGGAAGGAAACACCATATATTTT. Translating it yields CASSFRWSGLEGNTIYF.

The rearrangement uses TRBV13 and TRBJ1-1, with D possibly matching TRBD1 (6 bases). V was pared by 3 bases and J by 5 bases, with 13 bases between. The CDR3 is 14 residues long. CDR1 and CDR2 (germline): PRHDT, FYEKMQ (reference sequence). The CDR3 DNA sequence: TGTGCCAGCAGCTTTGGGGGGCGTAGGACTGAAGCTTTCTTT. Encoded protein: CASSFGGRRTEAFF.

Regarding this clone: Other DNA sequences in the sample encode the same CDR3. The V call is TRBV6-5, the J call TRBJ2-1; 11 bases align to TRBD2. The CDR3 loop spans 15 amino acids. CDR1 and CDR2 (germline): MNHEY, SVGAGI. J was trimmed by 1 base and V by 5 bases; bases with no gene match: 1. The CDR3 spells CASSRTSGSYNEQFF. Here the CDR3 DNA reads TGTGCCAGCAGTAGGACTAGCGGGTCCTACAATGAGCAGTTCTTC.

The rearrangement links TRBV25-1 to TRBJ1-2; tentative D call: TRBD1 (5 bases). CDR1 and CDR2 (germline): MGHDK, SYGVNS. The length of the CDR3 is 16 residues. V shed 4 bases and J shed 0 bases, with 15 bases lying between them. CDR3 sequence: CASSGSTANANYGYTF. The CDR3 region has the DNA TGTGCCAGCAGTGGATCGACAGCGAATGCTAACTATGGCTACACCTTC.

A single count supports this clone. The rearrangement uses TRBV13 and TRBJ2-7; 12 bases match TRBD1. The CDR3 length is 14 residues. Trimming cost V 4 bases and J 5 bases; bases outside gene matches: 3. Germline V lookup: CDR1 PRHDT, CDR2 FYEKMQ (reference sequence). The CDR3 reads CASSWGQGADEQYF. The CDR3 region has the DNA TGTGCCAGCAGCTGGGGACAGGGGGCAGACGAGCAGTACTTC.

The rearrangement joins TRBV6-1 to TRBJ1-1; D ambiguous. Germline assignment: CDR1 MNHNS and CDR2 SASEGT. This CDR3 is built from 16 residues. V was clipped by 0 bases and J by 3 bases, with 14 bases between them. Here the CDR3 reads CASSEALRVLDTEAFF. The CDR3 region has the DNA TGTGCCAGCAGTGAAGCGCTTCGGGTGTTAGACACTGAAGCTTTCTTT.

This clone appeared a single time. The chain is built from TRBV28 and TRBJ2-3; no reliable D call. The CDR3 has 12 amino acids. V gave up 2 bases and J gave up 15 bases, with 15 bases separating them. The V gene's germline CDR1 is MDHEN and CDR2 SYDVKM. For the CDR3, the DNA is TGTGCCAGCAGTTTACGCAAAAGAGTACGTTATTTT. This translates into CASSLRKRVRYF.

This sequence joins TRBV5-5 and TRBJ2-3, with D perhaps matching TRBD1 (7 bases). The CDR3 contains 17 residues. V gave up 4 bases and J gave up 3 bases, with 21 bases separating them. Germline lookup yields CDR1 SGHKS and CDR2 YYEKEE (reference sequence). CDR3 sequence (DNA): TGTGCCAGCAGCGCCCCCCCTGGAGGGGGCGAAACAGATACGCAGTATTTT. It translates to CASSAPPGGGETDTQYF.

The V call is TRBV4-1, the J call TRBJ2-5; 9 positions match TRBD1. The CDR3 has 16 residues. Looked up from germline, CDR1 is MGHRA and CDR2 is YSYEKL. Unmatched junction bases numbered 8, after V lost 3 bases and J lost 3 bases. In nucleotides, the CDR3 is TGCGCCAGCAGCCACCCACCGGGACAGGGAGAAGAGACCCAGTACTTC. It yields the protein CASSHPPGQGEETQYF.

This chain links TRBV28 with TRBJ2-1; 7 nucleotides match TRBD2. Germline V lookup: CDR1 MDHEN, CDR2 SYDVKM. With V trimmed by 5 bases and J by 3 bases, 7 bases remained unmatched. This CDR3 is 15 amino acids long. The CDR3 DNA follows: TGTGCCAGCAGTCCGCGGGAGTCAATCTACAATGAGCAGTTCTTC. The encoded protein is CASSPRESIYNEQFF.

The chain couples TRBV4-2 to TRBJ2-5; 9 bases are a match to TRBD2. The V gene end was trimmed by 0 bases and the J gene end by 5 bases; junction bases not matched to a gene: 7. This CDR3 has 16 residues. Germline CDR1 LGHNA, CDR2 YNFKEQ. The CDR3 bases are TGTGCCAGCAGCCAAGATGGGGCTAGCGGGATGGAGACCCAGTACTTC. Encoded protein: CASSQDGASGMETQYF.

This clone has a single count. CDR3 sequence (DNA): TGTGCCAGCAGTGGGGCCATTAGCACTGAAGCTTTCTTT. This codes for CASSGAISTEAFF. This rearrangement joins TRBV6-1 to TRBJ1-1, with D uncertain. V gave up 4 bases and J gave up 4 bases, with 10 bases separating them. CDR3 length: 13 amino acids. Germline V gene lookup returns CDR1 MNHNS and CDR2 SASEGT.

In DNA form, the CDR3 reads TGTGCCAGTAGTATAGGGGGCGGGGAGCTGTTTTTT. Protein sequence: CASSIGGGELFF. The chain couples TRBV19 to TRBJ2-2; no clear D. The CDR3 length is 12 residues. Trimming stripped 1 base from V and 7 bases from J, with 4 bases between. CDR1 LNHDA and CDR2 SQIVND come from the germline V gene (reference sequence).

CDR3 amino acids: CASTTAGGTDTQYF. In DNA form, the CDR3 reads TGTGCCAGCACCACGGCAGGGGGCACAGATACGCAGTATTTT. The V call is TRBV27, the J call TRBJ2-3, with D possibly being TRBD1 (6 bases). The germline V gene has CDR1 MNHEY and CDR2 SMNVEV (reference sequence). CDR3 length: 14 amino acids. The ends were cut back, 7 bases at V and 1 base at J, with 12 bases in the middle.